The T cell receptor beta chain under discussion was sequenced for a study of cytomegalovirus exposure and HLA in healthy donors. Study results and limitations: Investigators reported 150 to 200 TCR beta chains as tied to cytomegalovirus. In a later analysis, most CMV-associated TCR beta chains appeared HLA-restricted.

CDR1 and CDR2 from the germline V gene are SGHTA and FQGNSA. The junction had 4 bases not matched to a gene; V was cut back by 5 bases and J by 5 bases. The CDR3 consists of 14 residues. Vbeta (60) and Jbeta (13) primers were used in the PCR. Sequenced by immunoSEQ multiplex PCR; TCRdb stores in-frame clones only, minus some. The table records some 110,000 clones, around 68% of them present only once. Among the donors, all were healthy bone marrow donors. As for this clone: The antigen remains unidentified.

This receptor was taken from a woman between 50 and 59 years old in good health and CMV-seropositive. The material sequenced was PBMCs. This chain links TRBV7-2 with TRBJ2-5, with 11 positions matching TRBD1. The CDR3 sequence: CASSQDRGQETQYF. CDR3 nucleotides: TGTGCCAGCAGCCAGGACAGGGGGCAGGAGACCCAGTACTTC.